This T cell receptor beta chain appears in the sequencing data of a study of CD8+ T cells in alopecia areata. About the research overall: Spontaneously alopecic C3H/HeJ graft donors, about 6-13 months old, gave skin to approximately 7-10-week-old female C3H/HeJ mice. Whole-study results and caveats: When scalp samples are sequenced, resident alphabeta T cells of normal skin are also captured. In patients, TCRs were shared less clearly than in mice, and HLA may possibly be involved. Normal scalp showed lower clonality than lesional scalp, especially alopecia totalis/universalis.

cDNA prepared by RNA extraction and subsequent reverse transcription served as the template for sequencing. Repertoires were generated with immunoSEQ multiplex PCR, while TCRdb's copy carries only in-frame clones and drops some. The sample holds 270,000 or so clones, and no clone turns up only once. Germline CDR1 reads FNHDT; CDR2 reads SITEND (reference sequence). The CDR3 has 12 residues. Details on this clone: Its target is unknown. The germline and genes are mouse ones. From the germline J gene comes the end of the CDR3, since the read stops 4 residues before it.

It was with CD4, CD8alpha, NKG2D, NKG2ACE and other markers that pooled cutaneous lymph node cells were sorted. This sequence joins TRBV19 and TRBJ2-1; TRBD1 matches 8 bases. Material for sequencing was CD4+ T cells sorted from a lymph node. The receptor was isolated from a C3H/HeJ mouse with alopecia areata. The MHC haplotype of this mouse line is H2-k. The part of the CDR3 DNA that was read is TGTGCCAGCAGGGGACAGGCGGCT. It yields the protein CASRGQAA. The whole CDR3 sequence is CASRGQAAEQFF.